What follows describes a single T cell receptor beta chain. Study processing details: Estimation of nucleated cell counts was performed using reference gene primer amplification. Sequencing was performed with immunoSEQ multiplex PCR; in TCRdb, only in-frame clones are kept and a portion is missing. V and J calls and clone size are as listed in that table; D and trimming were resolved from the DNA. The table has about 74,000 clones, about nine tenths seen once. Trimming shortened V by 0 bases and J by 0 bases, and 12 bases separated the two germline ends. The CDR3 has 16 residues. The germline V gene has CDR1 MNHEY and CDR2 SMNVEV (reference sequence). These data originate in a study of blood T cell repertoires in COVID-19. Study-level information: Sources were T cells, B-cell-depleted T cells, or PBMCs; the material itself was cDNA or gDNA.

This TCR derives from a human donor in a cohort sampled during active COVID-19. The chain carries TRBV27 and TRBJ2-7; D is unclear. The sequenced material came from peripheral blood. CDR3 sequence: CASSLSGSLSSYEQYF. The CDR3 DNA is TGTGCCAGCAGTTTATCCGGTAGCCTGAGCTCCTACGAGCAGTACTTC.